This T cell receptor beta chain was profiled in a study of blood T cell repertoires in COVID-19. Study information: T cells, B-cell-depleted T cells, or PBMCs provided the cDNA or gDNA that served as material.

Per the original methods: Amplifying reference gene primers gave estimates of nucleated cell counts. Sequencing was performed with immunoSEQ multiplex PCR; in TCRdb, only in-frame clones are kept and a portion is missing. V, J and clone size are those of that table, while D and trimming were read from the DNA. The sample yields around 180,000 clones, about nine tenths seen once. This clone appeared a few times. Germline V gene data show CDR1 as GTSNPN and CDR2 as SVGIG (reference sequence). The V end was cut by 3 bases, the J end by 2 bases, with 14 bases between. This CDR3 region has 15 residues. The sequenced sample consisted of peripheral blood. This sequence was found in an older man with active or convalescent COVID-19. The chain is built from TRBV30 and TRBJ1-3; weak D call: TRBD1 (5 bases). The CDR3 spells CAWSPGGFAGNTIYF. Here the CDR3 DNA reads TGTGCCTGGAGCCCCGGGGGGTTCGCTGGAAACACCATATATTTT.